This TCR beta chain appears in the sequencing data of a study of T cells in women clearing cervical HPV infection. Study context: Controls gave blood once infection was undetectable; cases at lesion identification. With HLA typing for only a few women, HLA confounding remains possible. Study results and limitations: CIN3+ cases had significantly higher TCR repertoire richness than controls, but evenness did not differ.

As regards this clone: The antigen is not known. The CDR3 end is not reached by the read, which stops 3 residues before it; the germline J gene fills it in.

The CDR3 runs 14 residues. V trimming: 3 bases; J trimming: 2 bases; junction bases outside the gene matches: 0. Germline CDR1 is KGHSH and CDR2 is LQKENI. TCR beta CDR3 amplified by multiplex PCR from 950 to 1,500 ng genomic DNA. Produced via immunoSEQ multiplex PCR; TCRdb's table is partial and in-frame only. The sample includes more than 9,500 clones. The chain couples TRBV18 to TRBJ1-4; 7 bases match TRBD1. The specimen was blood buffy coat. The receptor was derived from a woman aged 18 to 75 with a cervical HPV16 infection that either progressed to CIN3+ or cleared (not recorded which). CDR3: CASSPTGTNEKLFF. CDR3 bases read: TGTGCCAGCTCACCGACAGGGACTAATGAAAAA.